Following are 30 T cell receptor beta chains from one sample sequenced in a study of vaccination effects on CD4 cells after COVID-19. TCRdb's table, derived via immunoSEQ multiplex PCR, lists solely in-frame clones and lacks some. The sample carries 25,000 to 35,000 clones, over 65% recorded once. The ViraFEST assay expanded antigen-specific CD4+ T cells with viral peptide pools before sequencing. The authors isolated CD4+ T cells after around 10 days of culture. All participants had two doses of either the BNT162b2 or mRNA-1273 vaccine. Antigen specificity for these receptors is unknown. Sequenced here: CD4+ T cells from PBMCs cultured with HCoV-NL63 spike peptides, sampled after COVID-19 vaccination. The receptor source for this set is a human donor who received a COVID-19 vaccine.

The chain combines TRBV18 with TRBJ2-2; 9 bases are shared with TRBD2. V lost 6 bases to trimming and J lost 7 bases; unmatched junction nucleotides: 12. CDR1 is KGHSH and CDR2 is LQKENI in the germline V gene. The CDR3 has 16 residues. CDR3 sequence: CASSRSGGTTGGELFF. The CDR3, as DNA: TGTGCCAGCTCGCGTAGCGGGGGAACCACAGGCGGGGAGCTGTTTTTT.

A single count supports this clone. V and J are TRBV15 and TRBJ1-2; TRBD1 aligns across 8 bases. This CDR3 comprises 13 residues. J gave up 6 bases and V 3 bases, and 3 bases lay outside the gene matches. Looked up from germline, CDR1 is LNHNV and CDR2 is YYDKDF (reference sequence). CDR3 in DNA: TGTGCCACCAGCAGGATACAGGGGGATGGCTACACCTTC. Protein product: CATSRIQGDGYTF.

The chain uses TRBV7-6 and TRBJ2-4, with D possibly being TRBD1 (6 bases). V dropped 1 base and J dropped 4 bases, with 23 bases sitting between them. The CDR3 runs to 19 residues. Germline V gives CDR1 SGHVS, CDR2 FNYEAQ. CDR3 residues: CASSLDARGVKGQKNIQYF. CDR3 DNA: TGTGCCAGCAGCTTAGACGCCAGGGGCGTTAAGGGCCAAAAAAACATTCAGTACTTC.

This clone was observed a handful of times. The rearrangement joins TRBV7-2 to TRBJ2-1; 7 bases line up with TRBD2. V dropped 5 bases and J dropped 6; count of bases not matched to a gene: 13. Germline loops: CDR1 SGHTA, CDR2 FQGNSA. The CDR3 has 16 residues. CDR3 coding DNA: TGTGCCAGCAGCCACCGAGGGTTGCGGGGGACCAATGAGCAGTTCTTC. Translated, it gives CASSHRGLRGTNEQFF.

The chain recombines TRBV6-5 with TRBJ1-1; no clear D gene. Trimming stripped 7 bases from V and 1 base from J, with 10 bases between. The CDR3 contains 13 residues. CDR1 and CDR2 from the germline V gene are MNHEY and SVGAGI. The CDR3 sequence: CASMLDGNTEAFF. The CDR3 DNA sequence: TGTGCCAGCATGTTGGACGGGAACACTGAAGCTTTCTTT.

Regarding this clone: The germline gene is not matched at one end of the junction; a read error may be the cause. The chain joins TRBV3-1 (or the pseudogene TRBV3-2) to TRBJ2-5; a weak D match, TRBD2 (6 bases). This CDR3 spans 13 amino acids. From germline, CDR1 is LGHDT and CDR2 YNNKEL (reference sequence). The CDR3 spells CASSQLSRLVWHF. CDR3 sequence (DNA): TGTGCCAGCAGCCAATTATCGCGACTAGTCTGGCACTTC.

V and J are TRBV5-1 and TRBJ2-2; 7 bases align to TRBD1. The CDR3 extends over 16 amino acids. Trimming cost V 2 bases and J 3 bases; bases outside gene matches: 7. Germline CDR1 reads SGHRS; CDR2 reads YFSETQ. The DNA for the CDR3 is TGCGCCAGCAGCTTCTTGGGACAGCAGCACACCGGGGAGCTGTTTTTT. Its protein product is CASSFLGQQHTGELFF.

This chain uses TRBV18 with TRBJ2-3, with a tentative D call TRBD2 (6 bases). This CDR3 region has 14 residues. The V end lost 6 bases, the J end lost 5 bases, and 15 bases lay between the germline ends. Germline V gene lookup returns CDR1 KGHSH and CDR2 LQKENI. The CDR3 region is CASSPRLEGDTQYF. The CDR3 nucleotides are TGTGCCAGCTCTCCTAGACTAGAGGGAGATACGCAGTATTTT.

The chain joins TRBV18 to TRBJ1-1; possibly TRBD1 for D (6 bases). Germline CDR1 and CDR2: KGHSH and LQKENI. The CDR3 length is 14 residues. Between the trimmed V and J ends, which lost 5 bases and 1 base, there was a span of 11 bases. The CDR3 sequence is CASSSDRQNTEAFF. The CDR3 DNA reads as TGTGCCAGCTCAAGCGACAGGCAGAACACTGAAGCTTTCTTT.

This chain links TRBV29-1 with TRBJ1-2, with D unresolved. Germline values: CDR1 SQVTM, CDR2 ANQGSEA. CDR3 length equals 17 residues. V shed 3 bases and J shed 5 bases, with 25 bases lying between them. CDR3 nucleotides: TGCAGCGTTGACGGACGAGGTAAAGGCGCCCGAATTTATGGCTACACCTTC. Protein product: CSVDGRGKGARIYGYTF.

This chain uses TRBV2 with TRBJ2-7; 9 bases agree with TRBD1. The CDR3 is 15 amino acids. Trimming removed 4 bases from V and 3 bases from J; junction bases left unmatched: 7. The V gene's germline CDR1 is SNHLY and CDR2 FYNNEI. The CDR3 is CASSAQGQGGYEQYF. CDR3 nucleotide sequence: TGTGCCAGCAGTGCCCAGGGACAGGGCGGCTACGAGCAGTACTTC. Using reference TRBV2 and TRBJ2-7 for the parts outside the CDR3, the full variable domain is EPEVTQTPSHQVTQMGQEVILRCVPISNHLYFYWYRQILGQKVEFLVSFYNNEISEKSEIFDDQFSVERPDGSNFTLKIRSTKLEDSAMYFCASSAQGQGGYEQYFGPGTRLTVT.

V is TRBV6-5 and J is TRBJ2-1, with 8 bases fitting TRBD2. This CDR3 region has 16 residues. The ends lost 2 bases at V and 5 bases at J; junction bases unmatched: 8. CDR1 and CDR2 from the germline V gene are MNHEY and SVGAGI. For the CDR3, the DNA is TGTGCCAGCAGTTACAGCTCAGCGGGAGTGGACAATGAGCAGTTCTTC. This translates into CASSYSSAGVDNEQFF.

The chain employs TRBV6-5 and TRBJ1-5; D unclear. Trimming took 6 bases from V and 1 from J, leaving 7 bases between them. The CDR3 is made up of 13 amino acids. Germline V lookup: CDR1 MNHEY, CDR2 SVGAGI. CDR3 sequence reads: CASSADSNQPQHF. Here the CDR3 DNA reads TGTGCCAGCAGCGCTGACAGCAATCAGCCCCAGCATTTT.

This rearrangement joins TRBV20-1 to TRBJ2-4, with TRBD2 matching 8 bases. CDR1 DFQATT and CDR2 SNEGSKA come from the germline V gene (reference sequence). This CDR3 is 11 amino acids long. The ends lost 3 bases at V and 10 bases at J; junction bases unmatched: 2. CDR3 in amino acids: CSASGRGIQYF. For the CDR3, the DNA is TGCAGTGCTAGCGGGAGGGGGATTCAGTACTTC.

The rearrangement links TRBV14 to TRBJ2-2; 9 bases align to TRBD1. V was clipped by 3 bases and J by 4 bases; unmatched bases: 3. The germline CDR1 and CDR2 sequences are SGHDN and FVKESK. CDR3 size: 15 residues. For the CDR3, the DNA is TGTGCCAGCAGCCAGACAGGGGGGGTCACCGGGGAGCTGTTTTTT. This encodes CASSQTGGVTGELFF.

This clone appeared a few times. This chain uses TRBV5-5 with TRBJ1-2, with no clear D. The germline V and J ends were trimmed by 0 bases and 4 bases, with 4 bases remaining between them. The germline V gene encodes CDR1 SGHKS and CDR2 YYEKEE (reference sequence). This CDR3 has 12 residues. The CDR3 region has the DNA TGTGCCAGCAGCTTGGATGGCTATGGCTACACCTTC. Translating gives CASSLDGYGYTF.

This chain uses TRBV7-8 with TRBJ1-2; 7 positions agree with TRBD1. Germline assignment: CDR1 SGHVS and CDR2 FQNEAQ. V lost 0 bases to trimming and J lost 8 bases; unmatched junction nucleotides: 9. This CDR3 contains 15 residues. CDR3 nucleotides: TGTGCCAGCAGCTTAGCGGGGGGGACAGAGTTGGGCTACACCTTC. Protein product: CASSLAGGTELGYTF.

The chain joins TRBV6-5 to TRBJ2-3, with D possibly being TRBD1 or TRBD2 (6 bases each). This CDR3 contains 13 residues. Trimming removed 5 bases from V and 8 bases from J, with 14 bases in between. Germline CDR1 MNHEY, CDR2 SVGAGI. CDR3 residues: CASSTGTPSTQYF. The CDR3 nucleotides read TGTGCCAGCAGTACAGGGACTCCGAGTACGCAGTATTTT.

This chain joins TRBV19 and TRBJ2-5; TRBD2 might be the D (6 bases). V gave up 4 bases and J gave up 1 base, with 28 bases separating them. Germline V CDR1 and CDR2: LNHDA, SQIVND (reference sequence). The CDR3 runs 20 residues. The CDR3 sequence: CASSTSVGLTLGPLQETQYF. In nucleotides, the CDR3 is TGTGCCAGTAGTACTAGCGTCGGACTTACGTTAGGCCCTCTCCAAGAGACCCAGTACTTC.

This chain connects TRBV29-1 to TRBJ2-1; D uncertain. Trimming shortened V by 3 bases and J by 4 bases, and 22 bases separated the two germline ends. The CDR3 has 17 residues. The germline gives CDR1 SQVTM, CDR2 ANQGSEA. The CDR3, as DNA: TGCAGCGTTGAGTTTGTACTTCCCGACATCGGTTACAATGAGCAGTTCTTC. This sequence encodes CSVEFVLPDIGYNEQFF.

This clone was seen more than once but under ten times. The DNA for the CDR3 is TGTGCCAGCTCAGGTCGGACACCCGAAGTCCTCCACTTT. The encoded protein is CASSGRTPEVLHF. This chain connects TRBV18 to TRBJ1-6; a possible D gene is TRBD1 (5 bases). Germline-derived CDR1 and CDR2 are KGHSH and LQKENI. The CDR3 extends over 13 amino acids. With 5 bases removed from V and 15 bases from J, the gap between germline ends came to 17 bases. The whole variable domain, filled in from reference TRBV18 and TRBJ1-6, reads NAGVMQNPRHLVRRRGQEARLRCSPMKGHSHVYWYRQLPEEGLKFMVYLQKENIIDESGMPKERFSAEFPKEGPSILRIQQVVRGDSAAYFCASSGRTPEVLHFGNGTRLTVT.

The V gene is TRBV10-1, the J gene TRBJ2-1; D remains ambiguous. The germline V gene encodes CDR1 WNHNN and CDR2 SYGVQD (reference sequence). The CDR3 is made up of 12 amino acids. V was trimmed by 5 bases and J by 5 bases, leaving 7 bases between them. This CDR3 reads CASSPGDNEQFF. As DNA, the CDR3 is TGCGCCAGCAGTCCGGGTGACAATGAGCAGTTCTTC.

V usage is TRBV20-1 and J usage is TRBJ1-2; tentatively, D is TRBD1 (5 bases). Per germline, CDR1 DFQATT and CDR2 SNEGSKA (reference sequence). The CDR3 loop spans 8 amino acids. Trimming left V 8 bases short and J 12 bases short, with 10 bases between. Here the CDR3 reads CSPGRDTF. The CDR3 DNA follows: TGCAGTCCTGGCAGGGACACCTTC.

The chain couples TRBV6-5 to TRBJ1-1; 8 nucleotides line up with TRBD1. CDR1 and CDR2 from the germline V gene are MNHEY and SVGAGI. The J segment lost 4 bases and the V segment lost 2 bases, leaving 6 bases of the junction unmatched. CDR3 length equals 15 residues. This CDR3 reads CASSYGPGGGTEAFF. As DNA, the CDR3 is TGTGCCAGCAGTTACGGGCCAGGGGGCGGCACTGAAGCTTTCTTT.

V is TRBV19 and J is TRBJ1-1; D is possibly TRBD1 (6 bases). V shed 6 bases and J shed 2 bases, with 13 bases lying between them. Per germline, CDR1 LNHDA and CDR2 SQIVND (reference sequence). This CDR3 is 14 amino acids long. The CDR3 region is CASSAGTPNTEAFF. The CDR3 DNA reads TGTGCCAGTAGCGCCGGGACACCCAACACTGAAGCTTTCTTT.

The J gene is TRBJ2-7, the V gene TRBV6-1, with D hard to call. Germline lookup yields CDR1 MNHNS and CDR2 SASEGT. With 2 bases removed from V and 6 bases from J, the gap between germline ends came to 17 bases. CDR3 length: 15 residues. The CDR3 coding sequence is TGTGCCAGCAGTGAATTATCCCGGAGCATGCGCGAGCAGTACTTC. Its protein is CASSELSRSMREQYF.

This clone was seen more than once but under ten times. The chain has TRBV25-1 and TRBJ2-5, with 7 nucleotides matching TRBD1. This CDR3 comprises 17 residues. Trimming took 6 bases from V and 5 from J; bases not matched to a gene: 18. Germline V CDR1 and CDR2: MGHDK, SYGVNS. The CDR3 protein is CASSGNRGRYIGETQYF. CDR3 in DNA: TGTGCCAGCAGCGGGAACAGGGGCCGCTACATAGGGGAGACCCAGTACTTC.

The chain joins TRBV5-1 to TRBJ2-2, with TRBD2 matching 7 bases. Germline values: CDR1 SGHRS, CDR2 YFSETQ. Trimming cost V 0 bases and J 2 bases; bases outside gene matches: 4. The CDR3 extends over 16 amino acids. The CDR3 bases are TGCGCCAGCAGCTTGGCCAGCGGGGTAAACACCGGGGAGCTGTTTTTT. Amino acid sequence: CASSLASGVNTGELFF.

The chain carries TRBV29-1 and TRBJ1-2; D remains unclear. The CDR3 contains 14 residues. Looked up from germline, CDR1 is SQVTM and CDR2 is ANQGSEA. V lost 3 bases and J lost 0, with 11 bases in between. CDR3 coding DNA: TGCAGCGTTGACGCGGCAAACTCTAACTATGGCTACACCTTC. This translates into CSVDAANSNYGYTF.

The CDR3 protein is CASTPGLDTDTQYF. The CDR3 DNA sequence: TGCGCCAGCACCCCGGGACTAGACACAGATACGCAGTATTTT. V and J are TRBV5-1 and TRBJ2-3; 8 bases fit TRBD2. The CDR3 is 14 residues long. V gave up 6 bases and J gave up 2 bases; unmatched junction bases: 5. Germline loops: CDR1 SGHRS, CDR2 YFSETQ.